This TCR beta chain was found in a study of T cell responses to AZD1222 COVID-19 vaccine (dated by TCRdb to about 2021). Some background on the complete study: AZD1222 recipients with second doses at about 4 weeks or about 12 weeks were pooled, because spike-specific TCR depth and breadth did not differ between schedules. TCR sequencing was performed for about 250 trial participants, of whom about 210 were given two doses of AZD1222 and about 25 were given two doses of MenACWY control vaccine. Trial participants were enrolled into age subgroups of 18-55, 56-69 and 70-plus years, which contained 148, 28 and 57 TCR-sequenced participants, respectively.

V ends up 3 bases short and J 6 bases short, with an unmatched junction base count of 5. The CDR3 contains 14 residues, cysteine and phenylalanine counted. Only the CDR3 DNA is retained, 42 bases long and in frame from the first base. From the germline V gene, CDR1 is SGHAT and CDR2 is FQNNGV. The CDR3 regions of human TCRbeta chains were analyzed by immunosequencing. The published analysis was carried out like this. TCRs in the repertoires were compared against a reference library of SARS-CoV-2-specific TCRs that had been generated with the MIRA antigen-specificity platform. Breadth was defined as the fraction of unique TCRs that were SARS-CoV-2-associated. Depth was defined as the fraction of total T cells that were SARS-CoV-2-associated. Using the MIRA data, each spike-specific TCR was mapped to the spike region that the TCR reacts to and placed in a CD4 or CD8 class. Log10-transformed breadth and depth values were compared by one-way ANOVA with Sidak's multiple comparisons tests. Here the immuneACCESS table is served through TCRdb, limited to in-frame sequences with V and J called. Missing clones are a known gap in these copies; in checked studies unresolved V genes cover under half, and the rest lacks a known reason. Clonal size and the V and J genes are those of that table, whereas D and trimming came from the DNA. The sample profile shows about 100,000 clones; approximately 90% of them were found once. About a sixth of the sample is taken by the ten largest.

The sample's time point label, in plain terms: baseline before first vaccination. Samples from vaccinated people were obtained from the UK trials COV001 and COV002, which included a single-blind randomized controlled phase 2/3 trial of AZD1222 (ChAdOx1 nCoV-19) in healthy adults. For TCRbeta chain sequencing, PBMC samples were collected from trial participants at day 0 and at day 28 after the second dose. Summary of the overall study and its limitations: After two AZD1222 doses, spike-specific TCR breadth and depth were significantly higher than at day 0 and than in MenACWY recipients. Reportedly, almost half of the unique spike-specific TCRs recognized epitopes lying outside the regions that are mutated in the B.1.351 and B.1.1.7 variants. Conclusions about previously exposed vaccinees are limited, since just five or six AZD1222 recipients were seropositive for SARS-CoV-2 at baseline. Participants were mostly white British, with more females than males. The authors suggested clonal diversity may have been underestimated. The vaccine-associated CD4 TCRs covered the entire spike protein, and the dominant responses fell in regions 160-218 and 743-854. The 56-69-year group was small, and its depth increase did not reach significance, likely because of low power. Because no samples from the day 14 peak response were available, repertoires could be characterized only after the peak T cell response.

With respect to this clone: The antigen this receptor binds is unknown. Base qualities were left out, and no much larger clone turns up one base away.

The rearranged chain carries TRBV11-2 and TRBJ1-5, and TRBD1 matches 7 of the central bases. This TCR derives from an adult in good health. Sequenced here: peripheral blood, sampled on day 0 of AZD1222 vaccination. The DNA reads TGTGCCAGCAGCTTTAGGGACAGCGGTCAGCCCCAGCATTTT. It codes for CASSFRDSGQPQHF.